These 25 T cell receptor beta chains were sequenced from one sample in a study of shared clonotypes between healthy human individuals. TCRdb's table, derived via immunoSEQ multiplex PCR, lists solely in-frame clones and lacks some. The table has about 2 million clones, 95% seen once; the top ten hold roughly 0.13%. The sample consisted of naive CD4+ T cells sorted from blood. Indicated subset: CD45RA+ positively selected. The source of these receptors is a man between 18 and 29 years old in good health.

Only one count was recorded for this clone. This CDR3 is also generated by other DNA sequences in the sample. The V call is TRBV10-3, the J call TRBJ2-3; D remains ambiguous. The germline CDR1 and CDR2 sequences are ENHRY and SYGVKD. The CDR3 consists of 12 residues. Trimming stripped 4 bases from V and 2 bases from J, with 4 bases between. The CDR3 reads CAISANTDTQYF. CDR3 in DNA: TGTGCCATCAGTGCCAACACAGATACGCAGTATTTT.

This clone was found once. This CDR3 is also generated by other DNA sequences in the sample. The CDR3 loop is CASSSAGTLNTEAFF. The DNA for the CDR3 is TGCGCCAGCAGCAGCGCCGGGACATTGAACACTGAAGCTTTCTTT. V and J are TRBV5-1 and TRBJ1-1; TRBD1 is a possible D gene (6 bases). Germline V gene data show CDR1 as SGHRS and CDR2 as YFSETQ. The CDR3 sequence is 15 residues long. V was clipped by 4 bases and J by 0 bases, with 13 bases between them.

The chain combines TRBV10-2 with TRBJ2-5, with D perhaps TRBD2 (6 bases). The CDR3 spans 13 residues. CDR1 and CDR2 (germline): WSHSY, SAAADI. V was cut by 6 bases and J by 5 bases, with 13 bases left in between. The DNA for the CDR3 is TGCGCCAGCAGCGCCGGTGGGGGGGAGACCCAGTACTTC. Encoded protein: CASSAGGGETQYF.

This chain connects TRBV7-9 to TRBJ1-3, with 8 bases that match TRBD1. From germline, CDR1 is SEHNR and CDR2 FQNEAQ (reference sequence). The CDR3 has 18 amino acids. With V trimmed by 5 bases and J by 0 bases, 12 bases remained unmatched. The CDR3 nucleotides read TGTGCCAGCAGCGCAAGACCAGGGGGCCGCAGCTCTGGAAACACCATATATTTT. It translates to CASSARPGGRSSGNTIYF.

The chain combines TRBV27 with TRBJ2-7; 7 bases agree with TRBD1. Germline trimming cut 4 bases from V and 9 bases from J; bases unmatched to any gene: 15. Looked up from germline, CDR1 is MNHEY and CDR2 is SMNVEV (reference sequence). The CDR3 runs 15 residues. CDR3: CASSSIPGTASGQYF. For the CDR3, the DNA is TGTGCCAGCAGTTCGATCCCCGGGACAGCATCTGGGCAGTACTTC.

The V gene is TRBV6-5, the J gene TRBJ2-5; D perhaps matches TRBD2 (5 bases). This CDR3 contains 12 residues. Germline V lookup: CDR1 MNHEY, CDR2 SVGAGI. Trimming took off 7 bases at V and 7 bases at J, with 13 bases between the two ends. The CDR3 sequence is CASKSPSGTQYF. DNA of the CDR3: TGTGCCAGCAAGTCTCCCAGCGGGACCCAGTACTTC.

This clone came up a few times. The rearrangement uses TRBV4-2 and TRBJ1-1; D call uncertain. Trimming cost V 4 bases and J 5 bases, with 17 bases left between them. Germline CDR1 LGHNA, CDR2 YNFKEQ. The CDR3 is 15 amino acids. CDR3 protein: CASSPGLQKGTEAFF. The CDR3 coding sequence is TGTGCCAGCAGCCCGGGCCTCCAAAAAGGAACTGAAGCTTTCTTT.

J is TRBJ1-2 and V is TRBV6-5, with D possibly being TRBD1 (5 bases). Germline V gene data show CDR1 as MNHEY and CDR2 as SVGAGI. The V end lost 4 bases, the J end lost 5 bases, and 8 bases lay between the germline ends. CDR3 length equals 12 residues. CDR3 in amino acids: CASSSDRYGYTF. CDR3 nucleotide sequence: TGTGCCAGCAGTTCCGACAGATATGGCTACACCTTC.

The chain has TRBV10-3 and TRBJ1-4; perhaps TRBD1 as D (6 bases). CDR1 and CDR2 (germline): ENHRY, SYGVKD. CDR3 size: 13 residues. V was clipped by 4 bases and J by 7 bases, with 10 bases between them. The CDR3 region is CAISGTVGEKLFF. The CDR3 nucleotides read TGTGCCATCAGTGGGACAGTCGGTGAAAAACTGTTTTTT.

The rearrangement links TRBV10-3 to TRBJ2-3; 8 bases are a match to TRBD1. Germline lookup yields CDR1 ENHRY and CDR2 SYGVKD. V gave up 6 bases and J gave up 4 bases; unmatched junction bases: 3. The CDR3 is made up of 13 amino acids. The chain's CDR3 is CAISVDRADTQYF. As DNA, the CDR3 is TGTGCCATCAGCGTGGACAGGGCAGATACGCAGTATTTT.

V gene TRBV18 combines with J gene TRBJ2-4, with 7 bases that match TRBD1. This CDR3 is 13 amino acids long. The germline CDR1 and CDR2 sequences are KGHSH and LQKENI. J gave up 9 bases and V 5 bases, and 7 bases lay outside the gene matches. The CDR3 sequence is CASSTRQGPIQYF. DNA of the CDR3: TGTGCCAGCTCAACGCGACAGGGTCCCATTCAGTACTTC.

Notes on this clone: Other DNA sequences in this sample translate to the same CDR3. The rearrangement joins TRBV5-1 to TRBJ2-5; D perhaps matches TRBD2 (5 bases). Per the germline V gene, CDR1 is SGHRS and CDR2 is YFSETQ. The CDR3 is 14 amino acids. Trimming left V 0 bases short and J 5 bases short, with 11 bases between. The CDR3 coding sequence is TGCGCCAGCAGCTTGGCGCGGGTAGGGGAGACCCAGTACTTC. Protein: CASSLARVGETQYF.

The V and J genes are TRBV6-6 and TRBJ1-6, with 7 bases matching TRBD1. CDR3 length: 14 amino acids. Trimming took 6 bases from V and 10 from J; bases not matched to a gene: 9. The germline CDR1 and CDR2 sequences are MNHNY and SVGAGI (reference sequence). DNA for the CDR3: TGTGCCAGCAGCCAGACAGGGTCAATATCACCCCTCCACTTT. Protein sequence: CASSQTGSISPLHF.

Here the CDR3 DNA reads TGTGCCAGCACTCGGGGGCCTAGCACAGATACGCAGTATTTT. Amino acid sequence: CASTRGPSTDTQYF. This chain joins TRBV6-1 and TRBJ2-3; TRBD1 or TRBD2 may be the D gene (6 bases each). Deletions cut 7 bases from V and 0 bases from J, with 11 bases between. CDR3 length equals 14 residues. The germline gives CDR1 MNHNS, CDR2 SASEGT.

V gene TRBV5-4 combines with J gene TRBJ2-1; D is perhaps TRBD1 (5 bases). The CDR3 totals 13 residues. The V and J ends lost 2 bases and 6 bases respectively, with 9 bases between them. CDR1 and CDR2 (germline): SGHNT, YYREEE (reference sequence). The CDR3 bases are TGTGCCAGCAGCTTTTTAGGGGCCAATGAGCAGTTCTTC. Its protein product is CASSFLGANEQFF.

This rearrangement joins TRBV4-1 to TRBJ2-2; 13 bases line up with TRBD2. The trim removed 2 bases at V and 4 bases at J, leaving 4 bases unmatched. The CDR3 contains 17 residues. Germline values: CDR1 MGHRA, CDR2 YSYEKL. CDR3 loop: CASSQPGTSGTTGELFF. CDR3 in DNA: TGCGCCAGCAGCCAACCCGGGACTAGCGGGACCACCGGGGAGCTGTTTTTT.

The chain combines TRBV11-2 with TRBJ2-7; 14 bases map to TRBD2. CDR1 SGHAT and CDR2 FQNNGV come from the germline V gene. The trim removed 0 bases at V and 4 bases at J, leaving 8 bases unmatched. There are 18 residues in the CDR3. The CDR3 here is CASSLDRLAGGPSYEQYF. CDR3 DNA: TGTGCCAGCAGCTTAGATCGACTAGCGGGAGGGCCCTCGTACGAGCAGTACTTC.

This rearrangement joins TRBV7-8 to TRBJ1-5; D unclear. CDR3 length equals 14 residues. V dropped 1 base and J dropped 5 bases, with 9 bases sitting between them. Germline V gives CDR1 SGHVS, CDR2 FQNEAQ. DNA of the CDR3: TGTGCCAGCAGCTTAGTCGGCAGCTATCAGCCCCAGCATTTT. Protein: CASSLVGSYQPQHF.

The J gene is TRBJ2-1, the V gene TRBV6-5, with 10 nucleotides matching TRBD1. Germline assignment: CDR1 MNHEY and CDR2 SVGAGI. The CDR3 sequence is 14 residues long. The ends lost 7 bases at V and 7 bases at J; junction bases unmatched: 7. This CDR3 is CASTRDRGLNEQFF. The CDR3 coding sequence is TGTGCCAGCACACGGGACAGGGGTTTGAATGAGCAGTTCTTC.

This rearrangement joins TRBV7-9 to TRBJ2-1; D is uncertain. This CDR3 has 11 amino acids. V was trimmed by 8 bases and J by 9 bases, leaving 11 bases between them. Germline V gives CDR1 SEHNR, CDR2 FQNEAQ (reference sequence). The CDR3 is CASRLETEQFF. CDR3 DNA: TGTGCCAGCCGCCTCGAGACTGAGCAGTTCTTC.

In regard to this clone: Different DNA sequences within this sample yield the same CDR3. This sequence joins TRBV5-1 and TRBJ2-4; no firm D call. CDR1 is SGHRS and CDR2 is YFSETQ in the germline V gene. Trimming stripped 0 bases from V and 0 bases from J, with 4 bases between. The CDR3 covers 14 residues. This CDR3 reads CASSLGVAKNIQYF. CDR3 DNA sequence: TGCGCCAGCAGCTTGGGGGTAGCCAAAAACATTCAGTACTTC.

The chain joins TRBV28 to TRBJ1-2; D is ambiguous. Looked up from germline, CDR1 is MDHEN and CDR2 is SYDVKM. There are 13 residues in the CDR3. The V and J ends lost 7 bases and 4 bases respectively, with 13 bases between them. This CDR3 is CASKGPEGYGYTF. The CDR3 bases are TGTGCCAGCAAGGGCCCAGAGGGCTATGGCTACACCTTC.

This sequence joins TRBV7-9 and TRBJ2-3; 10 nucleotides line up with TRBD2. The CDR3 contains 16 residues. V was clipped by 3 bases and J by 2 bases; unmatched bases: 5. Germline V lookup: CDR1 SEHNR, CDR2 FQNEAQ (reference sequence). CDR3 in amino acids: CASSFKAGGATDTQYF. The CDR3, as DNA: TGTGCCAGCAGCTTCAAAGCGGGGGGGGCCACAGATACGCAGTATTTT.

This clone was recorded only once. The genes are TRBV7-2 and TRBJ2-7; D might be TRBD2 (6 bases). The CDR3 totals 15 residues. Germline CDR1 reads SGHTA; CDR2 reads FQGNSA. The ends were cut back, 5 bases at V and 1 base at J, with 15 bases in the middle. The DNA of the CDR3 is TGTGCCAGCAGCCGTAGCGGAGGGAAGTCCTACGAGCAGTACTTC. Residues: CASSRSGGKSYEQYF.

In the case of this clone: Other DNA sequences within the sample encode an identical CDR3. J is TRBJ1-5 and V is TRBV10-3, with 7 bases aligning to TRBD1. Germline V gene data show CDR1 as ENHRY and CDR2 as SYGVKD. V dropped 0 bases and J dropped 2; count of bases not matched to a gene: 1. The CDR3 has 15 residues. The CDR3 region is CAISESTGGNQPQHF. CDR3 coding DNA: TGTGCCATCAGTGAGTCCACAGGGGGCAATCAGCCCCAGCATTTT.